The rows below give T cell receptor beta chains drawn from one sample of a study of identifying expanded T cells in peripheral blood. Measured with immunoSEQ multiplex PCR; TCRdb has only the in-frame clones, and not every one. The data show 50,000 to 60,000 clones, with about 83% seen just once and roughly 18% held by the top ten. Sequenced input: blood. The source is a person aged 18-70 years in good health. CDR3s include the opening cysteine and the closing phenylalanine or tryptophan. The D gene is left open where the match is weak. For some rows the clone size is stated as once, few or many, or as a class when expanded; others skip it.

TGCGCCAGCAACGACCCAGGTCGGGGCGCGGGCACTGAAGCTTTCTTT	CASNDPGRGAGTEAFF	few	TRBV5-1	TRBJ1-1	-
TGCGCCAGCAGCTTGGTTACAGGACAGGGCTACGAGCAGTACTTC	CASSLVTGQGYEQYF	-	TRBV5-1	TRBJ2-7	TRBD1
TGTGCCAGCAGTGACCATGGACAGGGGGCCTACGAGCAGTACTTC	CASSDHGQGAYEQYF	once	TRBV25-1	TRBJ2-7	TRBD1
TGTGCCAGCAGCTTGTGGCCCCCAGGGAATGGCTACACCTTC	CASSLWPPGNGYTF	-	TRBV5-5	TRBJ1-2	-
TGTGCCACCAGCAGGGGACAGGGGTCGTGGGGCTACACCTTC	CATSRGQGSWGYTF	-	TRBV15	TRBJ1-2	TRBD1
TGTGCCAGCAGCCTTAAGACAGGGGGCCCCGAAAAACTGTTTTTT	CASSLKTGGPEKLFF	-	TRBV5-6	TRBJ1-4	TRBD1
TGTGCCAGCAGCCCGGTGACCCTCGTAGCGGGGATCAGCACAGATACGCAGTATTTT	CASSPVTLVAGISTDTQYF	-	TRBV27	TRBJ2-3	TRBD2
TGCGCCAGCGGGGTACGGGGGATTAGCACAGATACGCAGTATTTT	CASGVRGISTDTQYF	-	TRBV5-1	TRBJ2-3	-
TGTGCCAGCCAAGGGGTAGGTCAGCCCCAGCATTTT	CASQGVGQPQHF	-	TRBV19	TRBJ1-5	-
TGCGCCAGCAGCCCCTGGGACAGGATCTCAGGAGCTTTCTTT	CASSPWDRISGAFF	-	TRBV5-1	TRBJ1-1	TRBD1
TGTGCCAGCAGCGTGGGTCACTATGGCTACACCTTC	CASSVGHYGYTF	once	TRBV2	TRBJ1-2	-
TGTGCCAGCAGACAGGGGGCCGGGGGCTACACCTTC	CASRQGAGGYTF	-	TRBV6-5	TRBJ1-2	TRBD1
TGTGCCAGCACCCTAAGGCCGACAGAGCCCCCGACTGAAGCTTTCTTT	CASTLRPTEPPTEAFF	-	TRBV9	TRBJ1-1	-
TGTGCCAGTAGTATCACAGGCGTTATAAATCAGCCCCAGCATTTT	CASSITGVINQPQHF	-	TRBV19	TRBJ1-5	-
TGCGCCAGCAGCTTGGATTTTAACTATGGCTACACCTTC	CASSLDFNYGYTF	-	TRBV5-1	TRBJ1-2	-
TGTGCCAGCAGCCGGACAGGGGGGGTCCAAGAGACCCAGTACTTC	CASSRTGGVQETQYF	-	TRBV7-7	TRBJ2-5	TRBD1
TGTGCCAGCATTATGACGGGGGACAATGAAAAACTGTTTTTT	CASIMTGDNEKLFF	-	TRBV6-5	TRBJ1-4	-
TGTGCCAGCAGTTTCCAGGGTTACAATGAGCAGTTCTTC	CASSFQGYNEQFF	-	TRBV27	TRBJ2-1	-
TGTGCCAGCAGTTACGGCCGAGGGACTGAAGCTTTCTTT	CASSYGRGTEAFF	-	TRBV6-5	TRBJ1-1	-
TGTGCCAGCAGCTTAGCGGGGGGGGGCGGAGAGACCCAGTACTTC	CASSLAGGGGETQYF	-	TRBV7-7	TRBJ2-5	-
TGCGCCAGCAGCGGGGGGACTAGCGGGATACGCTATGAGCAGTTCTTC	CASSGGTSGIRYEQFF	-	TRBV5-1	TRBJ2-1	TRBD2
TGTGCCAGCAGTCACACGCCCCGGACCCAAGAGACCCAGTACTTC	CASSHTPRTQETQYF	-	TRBV6-5	TRBJ2-5	-